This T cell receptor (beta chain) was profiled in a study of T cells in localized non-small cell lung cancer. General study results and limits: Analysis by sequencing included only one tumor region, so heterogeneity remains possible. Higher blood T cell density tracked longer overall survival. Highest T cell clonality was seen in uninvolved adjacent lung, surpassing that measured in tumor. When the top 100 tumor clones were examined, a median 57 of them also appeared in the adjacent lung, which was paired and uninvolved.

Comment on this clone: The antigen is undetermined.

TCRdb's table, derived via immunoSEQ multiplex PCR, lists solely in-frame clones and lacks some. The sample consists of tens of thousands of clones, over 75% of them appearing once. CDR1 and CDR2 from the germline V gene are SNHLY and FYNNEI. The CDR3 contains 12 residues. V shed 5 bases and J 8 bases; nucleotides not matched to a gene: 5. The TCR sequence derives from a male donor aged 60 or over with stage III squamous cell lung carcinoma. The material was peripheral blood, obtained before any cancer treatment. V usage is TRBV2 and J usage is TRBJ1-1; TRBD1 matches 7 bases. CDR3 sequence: CASSKGTVEAFF. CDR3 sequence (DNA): TGTGCCAGCAGTAAGGGGACAGTCGAAGCTTTCTTT.